Here is one TCR beta chain with its context. The data stem from a study of blood T cells in healthy people across ages. V lost 1 base and J 6 bases, leaving 5 bases between the germline ends. The CDR3 has 12 amino acids. Germline V gives CDR1 KGHDR, CDR2 SFDVKD. A second PCR of 7 to 11 cycles used a sample-barcoded 5' primer and a J-beta primer mix. In TCRdb, the 5' RACE reads were re-called with MiXCR into one record per CDR3 protein. This sample has around 1,800,000 distinct CDR3 sequences, with roughly 43% found just once. This receptor was obtained from a human donor in good health. Sequenced sample: blood. The V call is TRBV24-1, the J call TRBJ1-2; no firm D call. CDR3 in amino acids: CATSDFGDGYTF. Written as DNA, the CDR3 is TGTGCCACCAGTGATTTCGGAGATGGCTACACCTTC.